This T cell receptor beta chain was sequenced for a study of blood T cell repertoires in COVID-19. Profiling relied on immunoSEQ multiplex PCR, and the TCRdb table lists in-frame clones only, not all of them. The top ten hold more than 1.2% of the sample, which has about 300,000 clones, about 88% seen once. The sequenced sample consisted of peripheral blood. The source of this sequence is a human donor with COVID-19, enrolled during active disease. The donor label of this sample is uncertain.

The CDR3 loop reads CASRRDRATNEKLFF. The CDR3 DNA is TGTGCCAGTAGAAGAGACAGGGCAACTAATGAAAAACTGTTTTTT. This chain links TRBV19 with TRBJ1-4; TRBD1 matches at 7 bases. The ends lost 6 bases at V and 0 bases at J; junction bases unmatched: 4. Per germline, CDR1 LNHDA and CDR2 SQIVND (reference sequence). The CDR3 length is 15 residues.